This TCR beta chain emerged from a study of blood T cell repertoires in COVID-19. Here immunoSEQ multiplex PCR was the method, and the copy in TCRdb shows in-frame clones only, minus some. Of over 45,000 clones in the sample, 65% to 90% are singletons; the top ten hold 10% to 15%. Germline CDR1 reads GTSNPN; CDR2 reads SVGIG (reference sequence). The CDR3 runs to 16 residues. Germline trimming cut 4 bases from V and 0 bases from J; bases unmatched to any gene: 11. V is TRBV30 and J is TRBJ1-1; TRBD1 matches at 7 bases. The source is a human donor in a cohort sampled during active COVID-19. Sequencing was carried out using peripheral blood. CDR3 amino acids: CAWNRAGGAMNTEAFF. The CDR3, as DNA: TGTGCCTGGAATCGGGCAGGGGGAGCGATGAACACTGAAGCTTTCTTT.